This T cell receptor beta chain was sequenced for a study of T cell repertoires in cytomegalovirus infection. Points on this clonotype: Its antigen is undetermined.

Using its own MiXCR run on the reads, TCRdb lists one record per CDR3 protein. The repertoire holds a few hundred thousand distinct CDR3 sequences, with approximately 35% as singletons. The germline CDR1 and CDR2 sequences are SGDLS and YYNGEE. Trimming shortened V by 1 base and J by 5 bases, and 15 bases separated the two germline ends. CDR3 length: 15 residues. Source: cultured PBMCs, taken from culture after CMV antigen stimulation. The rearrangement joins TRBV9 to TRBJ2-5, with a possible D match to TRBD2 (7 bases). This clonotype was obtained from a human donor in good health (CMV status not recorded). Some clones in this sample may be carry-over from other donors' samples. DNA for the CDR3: TGTGCCAGCAGCGTAACTACAGGGAGGGTGGAGACCCAGTACTTC. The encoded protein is CASSVTTGRVETQYF. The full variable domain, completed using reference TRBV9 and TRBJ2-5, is DSGVTQTPKHLITATGQRVTLRCSPRSGDLSVYWYQQSLDQGLQFLIQYYNGEERAKGNILERFSAQQFPDLHSELNLSSLELGDSALYFCASSVTTGRVETQYFGPGTRLLVL.